This T cell receptor beta chain was recorded in a study of cytomegalovirus exposure and HLA in healthy donors. Whole-study results and caveats: According to a subsequent analysis, TCR clusters identified in the first cohort showed a tendency to co-occur across the approximately 120 validation repertoires. Listed as cytomegalovirus-associated were around 160 TCR beta chains.

Repertoires were generated with immunoSEQ multiplex PCR, while TCRdb's copy carries only in-frame clones and drops some. The repertoire holds about 240,000 clones, with around 85% as singletons. Unmatched junction bases numbered 5, after V lost 7 bases and J lost 2 bases. Germline CDR1 SQVTM, CDR2 ANQGSEA. The CDR3 totals 12 residues. Concerning this clone: What it recognizes is unknown.

The donors were members of the validation cohort, which comprised 120 subjects and was separate from the first cohort of more than 500 subjects. The clonotype comes from a woman aged 25 to 39 in good health and CMV-seropositive. The sequencing input was PBMCs. The J gene is TRBJ2-7, the V gene TRBV29-1, with TRBD1 identical over 7 bases. The CDR3 here is CSAWTGTYEQYF. The CDR3 nucleotides are TGCAGCGCATGGACAGGCACCTACGAGCAGTACTTC.